A single sample gave rise to the 5 T cell receptor beta chains below, sequenced in a study of blood T cell repertoires in COVID-19. The data were produced by immunoSEQ multiplex PCR, yet TCRdb's version contains in-frame clones alone and is incomplete. The repertoire includes about 150,000 clones, roughly 89% of them detected once, and roughly 2.9% sits in the top ten. The sequencing input was peripheral blood. These receptors originate from a man in his fifties or sixties with active or convalescent COVID-19.

The chain couples TRBV6-2 or TRBV6-3 to TRBJ2-1; 7 bases fit TRBD2. This CDR3 is 17 amino acids long. The germline gives CDR1 MNHEY, CDR2 SVGEGT. J gave up 4 bases and V 2 bases, and 11 bases lay outside the gene matches. The CDR3 region is CASSYRGREAGYNEQFF. The CDR3 bases are TGTGCCAGCAGTTACCGGGGACGGGAGGCCGGATACAATGAGCAGTTCTTC.

The J gene is TRBJ1-2, the V gene TRBV5-4; TRBD1 aligns across 9 bases. CDR1 is SGHNT and CDR2 is YYREEE in the germline V gene (reference sequence). The CDR3 spans 15 residues. Trimming at V came to 4 bases and at J to 1 base, leaving 5 bases not matched to a gene. The CDR3 DNA is TGTGCCAGCAGCCCCGGGACAGGGCGTAACTATGGCTACACCTTC. Protein: CASSPGTGRNYGYTF.

The chain combines TRBV7-2 with TRBJ1-1; a possible D gene is TRBD1 (5 bases). CDR1 is SGHTA, CDR2 FQGNSA, per germline. This CDR3 comprises 15 residues. Trimming cost V 4 bases and J 2 bases, with 14 bases left between them. In DNA form, the CDR3 reads TGTGCCAGCAGCTACGACGGGGGGGGAAACACTGAAGCTTTCTTT. Translation: CASSYDGGGNTEAFF.

The rearrangement links TRBV18 to TRBJ1-2, with 8 positions matching TRBD1. Germline-derived CDR1 and CDR2 are KGHSH and LQKENI. This CDR3 has 13 residues. The V segment lost 6 bases and the J segment 8 bases; nucleotides outside the gene matches: 8. The CDR3 DNA reads as TGTGCCAGCTCTCTCGGACAGGGAGAGGGCTACACCTTC. It codes for CASSLGQGEGYTF.

This clone occurred a few times. V and J are TRBV28 and TRBJ1-1, with 7 bases aligning to TRBD1. The CDR3 consists of 12 residues. The V and J ends lost 0 bases and 11 bases, in that order; junction bases with no gene match: 3. Germline-derived CDR1 and CDR2 are MDHEN and SYDVKM. CDR3 sequence reads: CASSLWGQKAFF. DNA for the CDR3: TGTGCCAGCAGTTTATGGGGACAGAAGGCTTTCTTT.